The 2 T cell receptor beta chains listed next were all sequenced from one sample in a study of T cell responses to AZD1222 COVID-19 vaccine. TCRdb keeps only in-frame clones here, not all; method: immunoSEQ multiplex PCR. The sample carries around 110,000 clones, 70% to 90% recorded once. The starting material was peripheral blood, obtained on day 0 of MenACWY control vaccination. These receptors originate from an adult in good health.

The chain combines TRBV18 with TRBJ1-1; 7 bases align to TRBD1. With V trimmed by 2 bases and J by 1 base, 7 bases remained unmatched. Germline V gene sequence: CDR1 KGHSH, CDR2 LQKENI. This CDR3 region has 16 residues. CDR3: CASSPRAGTENTEAFF. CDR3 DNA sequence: TGTGCCAGCTCACCAAGGGCCGGGACAGAGAACACTGAAGCTTTCTTT.

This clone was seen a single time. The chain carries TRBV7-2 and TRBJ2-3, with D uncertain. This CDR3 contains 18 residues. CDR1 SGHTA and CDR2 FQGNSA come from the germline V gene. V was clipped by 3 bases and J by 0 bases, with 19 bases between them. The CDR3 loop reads CASSLTLRSQPSTDTQYF. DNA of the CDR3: TGTGCCAGCAGCTTGACGTTAAGGAGTCAGCCCAGCACAGATACGCAGTATTTT. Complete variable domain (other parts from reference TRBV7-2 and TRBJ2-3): GAGVSQSPSNKVTEKGKDVELRCDPISGHTALYWYRQSLGQGLEFLIYFQGNSAPDKSGLPSDRFSAERTGGSVSTLTIQRTQQEDSAVYLCASSLTLRSQPSTDTQYFGPGTRLTVL.